One TCR beta chain is described in this entry. Its specificity is not known. This entry is derived from a study of graft-versus-host responses after intestinal transplantation. Study as a whole: Multivisceral, liver-intestinal, or isolated intestinal transplants were given to recipients. Every recipient underwent anti-thymocyte globulin induction, then tacrolimus and steroids for three to four years. Study outcomes and limitations: Declines in HvG clones occurring early post-transplant were associated with peak circulating GvH clone levels. The authors found GvH clones in recipient marrow, some appearing first in ileum or blood.

Clones were sequenced by immunoSEQ multiplex PCR, and TCRdb holds only the in-frame ones, with some missing. The sample yields 9,500 to 14,000 clones, approximately 89% seen once. The germline V gene encodes CDR1 MNHEY and CDR2 SVGAGI. The length of the CDR3 is 15 residues. The junction had 8 bases not matched to a gene; V was cut back by 6 bases and J by 3 bases. Time point specified: postoperative day 105 after intestinal transplantation (dayNNNN = postoperative day). The J gene is TRBJ2-7, the V gene TRBV6-5; 10 bases line up with TRBD1. The sequence was collected from a human patient who received an intestinal transplant, so some T cells may come from the graft donor. The material was PBMCs, obtained 105 days after intestinal transplantation. The CDR3, as DNA: TGTGCCAGCAGACCAGGGACAGGGGCGGTCTACGAGCAGTACTTC. Its protein is CASRPGTGAVYEQYF.